This T cell receptor beta chain came from a study of cytomegalovirus exposure and HLA in healthy donors. Study-wide points: Only CMV serostatus was available as immune exposure information. Previous analysis showed most TCR beta V segments were productive about 90% or about 30% of the time. In a later analysis, TCR beta V- and J-gene trimming was associated with a missense DCLRE1C variant.

The germline CDR1 and CDR2 sequences are MNHEY and SVGAGI. The CDR3 runs 15 residues. Trimming took 5 bases from V and 6 from J, leaving 17 bases between them. The PCR employed 60 Vbeta primers together with 13 Jbeta primers. The protocol was immunoSEQ multiplex PCR, while the TCRdb copy is restricted to in-frame clones and leaves out a portion. The sample has around 120,000 clones, around 80% seen once. As for this clone: Its antigen is not known.

This sequence was found in a female donor in good health and CMV-seropositive. The chain links TRBV6-5 to TRBJ2-1, with D perhaps matching TRBD2 (5 bases). Sequenced: PBMCs. Written as DNA, the CDR3 is TGTGCCAGCAGTACCCAGAGGGCCCGTGGCAATGAGCAGTTCTTC. It encodes CASSTQRARGNEQFF.